The clone carrying this TCR beta chain was seen just once. Through a sample-barcoded 5' primer and a J-beta primer mix, a second PCR was run for 7 to 11 cycles. TCRdb recomputed calls from the 5' RACE reads with MiXCR, one row per CDR3 protein. Counted here are about 1.6 million distinct CDR3 sequences, about 31% occurring once; the ten biggest clones make up approximately 10%. V dropped 1 base and J dropped 8 bases, with 11 bases sitting between them. CDR3 length: 14 amino acids. Germline V lookup: CDR1 MGHRA, CDR2 YSYEKL. This record belongs to a study of blood T cells in healthy people across ages. Whole-study context: Per two T cells, about one barcoded beta molecule was captured through template switching.

In terms of origin and age, donors were healthy Caucasian individuals from Russia aged about 6 to 90. Sequencing input: blood. This clonotype was obtained from a woman aged 25 to 45 in good health. This sequence joins TRBV4-1 and TRBJ1-4, with D tentatively TRBD1 (6 bases). The CDR3 loop is CASSQGDMQEKLFF. In DNA, the CDR3 is TGCGCCAGCAGCCAAGGGGACATGCAGGAAAAACTGTTTTTT.